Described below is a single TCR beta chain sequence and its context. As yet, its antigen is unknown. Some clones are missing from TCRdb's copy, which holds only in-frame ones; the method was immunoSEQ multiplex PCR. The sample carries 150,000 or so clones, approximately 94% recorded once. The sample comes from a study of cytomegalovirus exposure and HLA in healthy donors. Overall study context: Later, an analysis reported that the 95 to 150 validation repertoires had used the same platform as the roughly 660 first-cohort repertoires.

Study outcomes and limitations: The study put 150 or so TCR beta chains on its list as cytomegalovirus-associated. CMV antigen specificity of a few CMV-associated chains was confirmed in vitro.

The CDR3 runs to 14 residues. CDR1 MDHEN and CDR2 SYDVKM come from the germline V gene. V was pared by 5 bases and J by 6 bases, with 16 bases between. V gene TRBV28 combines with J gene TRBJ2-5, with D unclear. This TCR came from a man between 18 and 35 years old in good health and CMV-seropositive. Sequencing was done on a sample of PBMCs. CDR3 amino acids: CASSPIKRVKTQYF. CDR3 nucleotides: TGTGCCAGCAGTCCTATTAAACGGGTGAAGACCCAGTACTTC.